The 18 T cell receptor beta chains reported below all come from one sample, sequenced in a study of blood T cell repertoires in COVID-19. Produced via immunoSEQ multiplex PCR; TCRdb's table is partial and in-frame only. The data contain roughly 250,000 clones, more than 70% of them seen just once; the ten biggest clones take up 0.99%. Sequences were obtained from peripheral blood. The receptors were gathered from a woman in her thirties or forties who had recovered from COVID-19.

The V gene is TRBV7-9, the J gene TRBJ1-1; the match to TRBD1 covers 8 bases. This CDR3 spans 15 amino acids. Losses at the gene ends were 1 base for V and 1 base for J; bases not matched to a gene: 2. The germline V gene has CDR1 SEHNR and CDR2 FQNEAQ (reference sequence). The DNA for the CDR3 is TGTGCCAGCAGCTTAGACGGGACAGGGAACACTGAAGCTTTCTTT. Translated: CASSLDGTGNTEAFF. Drawing the rest from reference TRBV7-9 and TRBJ1-1, the complete variable domain is DTGVSQNPRHKITKRGQNVTFRCDPISEHNRLYWYRQTLGQGPEFLTYFQNEAQLEKSRLLSDRFSAERPKGSFSTLEIQRTEQGDSAMYLCASSLDGTGNTEAFFGQGTRLTVV.

The chain employs TRBV6-6 and TRBJ2-2; D is unclear. CDR1 is MNHNY and CDR2 is SVGAGI in the germline V gene (reference sequence). This CDR3 region has 12 residues. The germline V and J ends were trimmed by 6 bases and 6 bases, with 8 bases remaining between them. CDR3 amino acids: CASSPVAGELFF. DNA for the CDR3: TGTGCCAGCAGCCCGGTGGCCGGGGAGCTGTTTTTT.

The rearrangement joins TRBV5-4 to TRBJ1-2; D is ambiguous. Germline V lookup: CDR1 SGHNT, CDR2 YYREEE (reference sequence). Trimming left V 0 bases short and J 8 bases short, with 8 bases between. CDR3 length: 12 residues. This CDR3 reads CASSLVDSGYTF. CDR3 coding DNA: TGTGCCAGCAGCTTGGTTGACTCCGGCTACACCTTC.

The chain combines TRBV19 with TRBJ2-4; TRBD2 agrees at 9 bases. CDR3 size: 18 residues. Germline V gene data show CDR1 as LNHDA and CDR2 as SQIVND (reference sequence). V dropped 4 bases and J dropped 3; count of bases not matched to a gene: 13. The CDR3 bases are TGTGCCAGTAGTACTTCGGCTAGCGGGATTGGAGGCAAAAACATTCAGTACTTC. Protein product: CASSTSASGIGGKNIQYF. Full variable domain (outside the CDR3, taken from reference TRBV19 and TRBJ2-4): DGGITQSPKYLFRKEGQNVTLSCEQNLNHDAMYWYRQDPGQGLRLIYYSQIVNDFQKGDIAEGYSVSREKKESFPLTVTSAQKNPTAFYLCASSTSASGIGGKNIQYFGAGTRLSVL.

This sequence joins TRBV24-1 and TRBJ1-2; no definite D call. The CDR3 length is 15 residues. Germline V lookup: CDR1 KGHDR, CDR2 SFDVKD. V dropped 6 bases and J dropped 2 bases, with 15 bases sitting between them. The CDR3 spells CATSPGAGTNYGYTF. DNA for the CDR3: TGTGCCACCAGTCCTGGAGCGGGCACAAACTATGGCTACACCTTC.

The sample holds a few counts of this clone. The chain has TRBV24-1 and TRBJ1-5; tentative D call: TRBD1 (5 bases). The CDR3 has 13 amino acids. Trimming removed 9 bases at V and 6 bases at J, with 14 bases between. Germline V lookup: CDR1 KGHDR, CDR2 SFDVKD. The chain's CDR3 is CATQRQRSQPQHF. In DNA, the CDR3 is TGTGCCACCCAGCGACAGAGGAGTCAGCCCCAGCATTTT.

This clone was observed once. The genes are TRBV28 and TRBJ1-1; the match to TRBD1 covers 10 bases. CDR3 size: 13 residues. Germline V gene lookup returns CDR1 MDHEN and CDR2 SYDVKM. V lost 5 bases and J lost 11; bases outside the gene matches: 8. The CDR3 reads CASSAGQGSRAFF. DNA of the CDR3: TGTGCCAGCAGTGCGGGACAGGGGTCTCGGGCTTTCTTT.

The chain carries TRBV3-1 (or the pseudogene TRBV3-2) and TRBJ2-7; D is perhaps TRBD2 (6 bases). CDR1 LGHDT and CDR2 YNNKEL come from the germline V gene (reference sequence). The CDR3 contains 14 residues. The V and J ends lost 0 bases and 4 bases respectively, with 10 bases between them. The CDR3 sequence is CASSQDGRRYEQYV. CDR3 sequence (DNA): TGTGCCAGCAGCCAAGACGGGAGACGGTACGAGCAGTACGTC.

Note on this clone: Other DNA sequences from this sample encode an identical CDR3 as well. The CDR3 here is CASSTGVGANVLTF. CDR3 nucleotides: TGTGCCAGTAGTACCGGGGTCGGGGCCAACGTCCTGACTTTC. The chain uses TRBV19 and TRBJ2-6; tentative D call: TRBD2 (5 bases). With 4 bases removed from V and 4 bases from J, the gap between germline ends came to 8 bases. Germline values: CDR1 LNHDA, CDR2 SQIVND (reference sequence). The CDR3 is 14 amino acids. The whole variable domain, remainder taken from reference TRBV19 and TRBJ2-6, is DGGITQSPKYLFRKEGQNVTLSCEQNLNHDAMYWYRQDPGQGLRLIYYSQIVNDFQKGDIAEGYSVSREKKESFPLTVTSAQKNPTAFYLCASSTGVGANVLTFGAGSRLTVL.

The V gene is TRBV3-1 (or the pseudogene TRBV3-2), the J gene TRBJ1-5, with 7 bases identical to TRBD1. Germline V CDR1 and CDR2: LGHDT, YNNKEL (reference sequence). This CDR3 contains 13 residues. The trim removed 4 bases at V and 8 bases at J, leaving 5 bases unmatched. The CDR3 DNA reads as TGTGCCAGCAGCCGAGGGACAGCGGAGCCCCAGCATTTT. Its protein is CASSRGTAEPQHF.

The gene calls are TRBV19 and TRBJ2-2; TRBD1 is a possible D gene (5 bases). Looked up from germline, CDR1 is LNHDA and CDR2 is SQIVND (reference sequence). V lost 3 bases and J 7 bases, leaving 15 bases between the germline ends. The CDR3 is 15 amino acids. CDR3 loop: CASSIEAGSVGELFF. The CDR3 region has the DNA TGTGCCAGTAGTATTGAGGCAGGGTCGGTCGGGGAGCTGTTTTTT. Looking up the rest from reference TRBV19 and TRBJ2-2 gives the full variable domain: DGGITQSPKYLFRKEGQNVTLSCEQNLNHDAMYWYRQDPGQGLRLIYYSQIVNDFQKGDIAEGYSVSREKKESFPLTVTSAQKNPTAFYLCASSIEAGSVGELFFGEGSRLTVL.

The rearrangement links TRBV18 to TRBJ1-2, with D maybe TRBD1 (6 bases). Germline lookup yields CDR1 KGHSH and CDR2 LQKENI. CDR3 length: 14 amino acids. The germline V and J ends were trimmed by 5 bases and 7 bases, with 17 bases remaining between them. CDR3 nucleotide sequence: TGTGCCAGCTCAAGGGGGAAGACAGAGAGTGGCTACACCTTC. Protein: CASSRGKTESGYTF.

This clone was seen more than once but under ten times. CDR3 in amino acids: CASNDRGAGGGETQYF. The CDR3 nucleotides are TGTGCCAGCAACGACCGGGGAGCGGGAGGGGGGGAGACCCAGTACTTC. The chain carries TRBV11-1 and TRBJ2-5, with 10 bases that match TRBD2. Trimming took 7 bases from V and 5 from J; bases not matched to a gene: 13. Germline lookup yields CDR1 SGHAT and CDR2 FQDESV (reference sequence). The CDR3 totals 16 residues.

With respect to this clone: Other DNA sequences in the sample encode the same CDR3. The genes are TRBV30 and TRBJ1-1; D remains unclear. Germline loops: CDR1 GTSNPN, CDR2 SVGIG (reference sequence). The V gene lost 2 bases and the J gene lost 5 bases, with 12 bases spanning the gap. CDR3 size: 13 residues. CDR3 coding DNA: TGTGCCTGGAGTCCATCGGGGAATACTGAAGCTTTCTTT. Its translation: CAWSPSGNTEAFF.

This clone was detected only once. The chain uses TRBV9 and TRBJ1-5; 7 nucleotides line up with TRBD1. V lost 0 bases to trimming and J lost 10 bases; unmatched junction nucleotides: 7. The CDR3 length is 14 residues. CDR1 and CDR2 (germline): SGDLS, YYNGEE. The CDR3 nucleotides read TGTGCCAGCAGCGTAGGGCCAGGGGGTGATCCCCAGCATTTT. Translated, it gives CASSVGPGGDPQHF.

This clone appeared once. The rearrangement links TRBV30 to TRBJ2-7; 12 nucleotides line up with TRBD1. V was pared by 8 bases and J by 3 bases, with 11 bases of the junction left unmatched. The germline CDR1 and CDR2 sequences are GTSNPN and SVGIG (reference sequence). The CDR3 spans 15 residues. This CDR3 is CARAGQGAKVYEQYF. CDR3 bases: TGTGCCCGGGCGGGACAGGGGGCGAAGGTCTACGAGCAGTACTTC.

V is TRBV4-3 and J is TRBJ2-1; 10 nucleotides line up with TRBD2. The CDR3 runs 16 residues. Germline loops: CDR1 LGHNA, CDR2 YSLEER. Trimming cost V 3 bases and J 6 bases; bases outside gene matches: 8. CDR3 in amino acids: CASSQQLAGTLNEQFF. DNA of the CDR3: TGCGCCAGCAGCCAGCAACTAGCGGGGACTCTCAATGAGCAGTTCTTC.

The V and J genes are TRBV30 and TRBJ1-5; D gene ambiguous. This CDR3 region has 14 residues. Germline CDR1 GTSNPN, CDR2 SVGIG (reference sequence). The ends were cut back, 5 bases at V and 0 bases at J, with 11 bases in the middle. The CDR3 is CAWQSGDSNQPQHF. In DNA, the CDR3 is TGTGCCTGGCAGTCCGGGGATAGCAATCAGCCCCAGCATTTT.